This TCR beta chain stems from a study of shared clonotypes between healthy human individuals. Broader study findings: Generation probability values for non-shared clonotypes were lower than those for clonotypes shared by all four donors.

Worth noting for this clone: Antigen unknown.

Per the original methods: Filtering differed since immunoSEQ provided only junctions, with no quality scores. Produced via immunoSEQ multiplex PCR; TCRdb's table is partial and in-frame only. V, J and clone size derive from that table, while D and trimming were established from the DNA sequence. The data show around 1.4 million clones, with 98% seen just once and 0.36% held by the top ten. This CDR3 region has 13 residues. Germline values: CDR1 MNHEY, CDR2 SMNVEV (reference sequence). The V and J ends lost 6 bases and 1 base respectively, with 10 bases between them. The study enrolled healthy HIV-negative adults without recent acute infections or vaccinations as donors. The donors, all of them Caucasian adults, lived in Nashville, Tennessee.

The sequence was obtained from a man younger than 40 in good health. This chain connects TRBV27 to TRBJ2-7, with D possibly TRBD1 on 6 matching bases. Source material: naive CD4+ T cells sorted from blood. Subset reported: CD45RA+ positively selected. DNA for the CDR3: TGTGCCAGCAGCGAAGACAGGTCCTACGAGCAGTACTTC. It yields the protein CASSEDRSYEQYF.